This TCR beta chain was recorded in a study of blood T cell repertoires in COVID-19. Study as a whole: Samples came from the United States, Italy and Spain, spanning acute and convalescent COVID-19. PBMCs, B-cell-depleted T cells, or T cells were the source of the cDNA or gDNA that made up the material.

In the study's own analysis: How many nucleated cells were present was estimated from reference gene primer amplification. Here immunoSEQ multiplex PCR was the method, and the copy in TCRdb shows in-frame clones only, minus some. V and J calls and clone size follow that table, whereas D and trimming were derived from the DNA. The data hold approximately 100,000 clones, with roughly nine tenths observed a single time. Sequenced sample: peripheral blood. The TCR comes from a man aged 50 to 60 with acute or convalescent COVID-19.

The CDR3 protein is CASSSGEKRVQETQYF. The CDR3 DNA is TGTGCCAGCAGCTCAGGGGAGAAGAGGGTACAAGAGACCCAGTACTTC. This rearrangement joins TRBV5-4 to TRBJ2-5; possible D gene TRBD1, 6 bases. Germline CDR1 SGHNT, CDR2 YYREEE (reference sequence). This CDR3 has 16 residues. The V end lost 3 bases, the J end lost 2 bases, and 17 bases lay between the germline ends.